The 4 T cell receptor beta chains listed next were all sequenced from one sample in a study of blood T cell repertoires in COVID-19. Using immunoSEQ multiplex PCR, the repertoire was profiled, and TCRdb retains in-frame clones only, with some absent. The table lists 87,000 or so clones, around 90% of them singletons. The sample taken for sequencing was peripheral blood. Receptor source: a woman aged 80 or over with acute or convalescent COVID-19.

This clone was detected once. The CDR3 loop is CASRGDIYEQYF. The CDR3 DNA follows: TGTGCCAGCAGGGGGGACATCTACGAGCAGTACTTC. The chain is built from TRBV6-5 and TRBJ2-7, with a tentative D call TRBD1 (6 bases). Germline values: CDR1 MNHEY, CDR2 SVGAGI. Between the trimmed V and J ends, which lost 6 bases and 3 bases, there was a span of 9 bases. The CDR3 sequence is 12 residues long.

The chain combines TRBV7-3 with TRBJ2-3; TRBD2 is a possible D gene (6 bases). Germline V lookup: CDR1 SGHTA, CDR2 FQGTGA. The germline V and J ends were trimmed by 5 bases and 4 bases, with 13 bases remaining between them. This CDR3 is built from 14 residues. The CDR3 here is CASSLGLTPDTQYF. The CDR3 coding sequence is TGTGCCAGCAGCCTGGGACTCACCCCAGATACGCAGTATTTT.

This chain connects TRBV11-3 to TRBJ1-1; D gene uncertain. Germline V lookup: CDR1 SGHNT, CDR2 YENEEA. The ends were cut back, 1 base at V and 5 bases at J, with 5 bases in the middle. The CDR3 is 12 amino acids. The CDR3 DNA sequence: TGTGCCAGCAGCTTAGGCCAGACTGAAGCTTTCTTT. Its translation is CASSLGQTEAFF.

This chain connects TRBV30 to TRBJ1-2, with D unresolved. V lost 2 bases, J lost 3 bases, and 16 bases lay in between. The CDR3 extends over 15 amino acids. Germline V gene lookup returns CDR1 GTSNPN and CDR2 SVGIG (reference sequence). The CDR3 coding sequence is TGTGCCTGGAGTCCGTGGACTGCAATGGACTATGGCTACACCTTC. It yields the protein CAWSPWTAMDYGYTF.